The entry below describes one T cell receptor beta chain. The repertoire was sequenced with immunoSEQ multiplex PCR; TCRdb's copy has only in-frame clones and lacks some. The sample shows tens of thousands of clones, approximately 91% of them seen only once. This sample stems from a study of OX40 agonist ivuxolimab in advanced cancers. Exclusion of a patient followed from autoimmune disease history or systemic immunosuppression. With 0 bases removed from V and 0 bases from J, the gap between germline ends came to 11 bases. The CDR3 extends over 16 amino acids. Per the germline V gene, CDR1 is LNHNV and CDR2 is YYDKDF (reference sequence).

J is TRBJ1-1 and V is TRBV15; D ambiguous. Sequenced material: CD4+ or CD8+ T cells sorted from blood, taken in a trial of the OX40 agonist ivuxolimab. The clonotype was recovered from an adult with an advanced solid tumor such as melanoma, head and neck, liver or kidney cancer. The CDR3 DNA reads as TGTGCCACCAGCAGAGACCGCGGCATTATGAACACTGAAGCTTTCTTT. This sequence encodes CATSRDRGIMNTEAFF. The full variable domain, with the rest looked up from reference TRBV15 and TRBJ1-1, is DAMVIQNPRYQVTQFGKPVTLSCSQTLNHNVMYWYQQKSSQAPKLLFHYYDKDFNNEADTPDNFQSRRPNTSFCFLDIRSPGLGDTAMYLCATSRDRGIMNTEAFFGQGTRLTVV.